Described below is a single T cell receptor (beta chain) sequence and its context. The record originates from a study of blood T cell repertoires in COVID-19. Study-level information: Acute and convalescent COVID-19 samples came from the United States, Italy and Spain. The analysed material was cDNA or gDNA that came from T cells, B-cell-depleted T cells, or PBMCs.

Authors' processing steps: Estimated nucleated cell counts came from reference gene primer amplification. Only in-frame clones appear in the TCRdb table, and some are missing; sequencing was by immunoSEQ multiplex PCR. Clone size and the V and J calls come from that table; the DNA yielded D and trimming. The sample lists 250,000 or so clones, about 88% occurring once. V was pared by 4 bases and J by 5 bases, with 15 bases between. The length of the CDR3 is 15 residues. CDR1 is SNHLY and CDR2 is FYNNEI in the germline V gene. The sample consisted of peripheral blood. This sequence joins TRBV2 and TRBJ1-5, with TRBD1 as a possible D gene (5 bases). This TCR was sampled from a woman in her 70s with active or convalescent COVID-19. CDR3 in amino acids: CASSGARAGDQPQHF. CDR3 in DNA: TGTGCCAGCAGTGGCGCCCGGGCGGGGGATCAGCCCCAGCATTTT. Variable domain in full (rest from reference TRBV2 and TRBJ1-5): EPEVTQTPSHQVTQMGQEVILRCVPISNHLYFYWYRQILGQKVEFLVSFYNNEISEKSEIFDDQFSVERPDGSNFTLKIRSTKLEDSAMYFCASSGARAGDQPQHFGDGTRLSIL.